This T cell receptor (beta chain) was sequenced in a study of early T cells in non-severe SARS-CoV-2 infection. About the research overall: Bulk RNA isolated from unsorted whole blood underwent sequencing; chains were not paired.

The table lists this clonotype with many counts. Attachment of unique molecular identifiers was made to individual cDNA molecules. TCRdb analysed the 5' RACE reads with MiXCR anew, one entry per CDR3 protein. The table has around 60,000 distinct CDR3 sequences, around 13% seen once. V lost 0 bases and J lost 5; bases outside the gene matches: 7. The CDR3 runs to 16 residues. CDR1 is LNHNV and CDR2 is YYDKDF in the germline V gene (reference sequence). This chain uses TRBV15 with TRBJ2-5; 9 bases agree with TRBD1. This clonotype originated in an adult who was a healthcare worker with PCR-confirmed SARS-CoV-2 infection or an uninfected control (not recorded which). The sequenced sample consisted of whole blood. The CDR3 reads CATSREGQGFVETQYF. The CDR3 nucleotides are TGTGCCACCAGCAGAGAGGGACAGGGTTTCGTGGAGACCCAGTACTTC.